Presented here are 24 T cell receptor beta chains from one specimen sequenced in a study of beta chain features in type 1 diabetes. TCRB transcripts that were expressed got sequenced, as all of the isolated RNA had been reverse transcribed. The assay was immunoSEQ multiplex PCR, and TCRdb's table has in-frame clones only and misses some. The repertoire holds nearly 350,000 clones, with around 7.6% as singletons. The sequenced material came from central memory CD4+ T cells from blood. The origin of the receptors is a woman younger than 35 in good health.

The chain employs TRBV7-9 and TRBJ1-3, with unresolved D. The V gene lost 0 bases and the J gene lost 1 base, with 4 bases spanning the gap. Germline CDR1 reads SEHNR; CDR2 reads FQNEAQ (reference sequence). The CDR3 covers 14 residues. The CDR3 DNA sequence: TGTGCCAGCAGCTTAGCCTCGTCTGGAAACACCATATATTTT. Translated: CASSLASSGNTIYF.

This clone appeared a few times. The CDR3 sequence is CATSRALAGAPGNEQFF. The CDR3 nucleotides read TGTGCCACCAGCAGAGCACTAGCGGGCGCTCCGGGCAATGAGCAGTTCTTC. V and J are TRBV15 and TRBJ2-1, with TRBD2 matching over 9 bases. Germline V gene sequence: CDR1 LNHNV, CDR2 YYDKDF (reference sequence). J lost 6 bases, V lost 1 base, and 10 bases had no gene match. The CDR3 is 17 amino acids. Full variable domain (outside the CDR3, taken from reference TRBV15 and TRBJ2-1): DAMVIQNPRYQVTQFGKPVTLSCSQTLNHNVMYWYQQKSSQAPKLLFHYYDKDFNNEADTPDNFQSRRPNTSFCFLDIRSPGLGDTAMYLCATSRALAGAPGNEQFFGPGTRLTVL.

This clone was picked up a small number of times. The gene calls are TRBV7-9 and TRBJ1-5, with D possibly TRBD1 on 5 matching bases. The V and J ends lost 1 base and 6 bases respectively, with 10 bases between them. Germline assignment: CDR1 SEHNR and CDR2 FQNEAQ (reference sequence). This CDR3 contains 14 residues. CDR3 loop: CASSLDRSVQPQHF. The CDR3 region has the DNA TGTGCCAGCAGCTTAGACAGGTCGGTTCAGCCCCAGCATTTT.

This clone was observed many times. CDR3 nucleotide sequence: TGTGCCAGCAGCTACCGGGGCTACTCCTACGAGCAGTACTTC. Its protein product is CASSYRGYSYEQYF. The chain uses TRBV14 and TRBJ2-7, with D perhaps matching TRBD1 or TRBD2 (5 bases each). Trimming took 5 bases from V and 0 from J, leaving 11 bases between them. CDR1 SGHDN and CDR2 FVKESK come from the germline V gene. The CDR3 totals 14 residues.

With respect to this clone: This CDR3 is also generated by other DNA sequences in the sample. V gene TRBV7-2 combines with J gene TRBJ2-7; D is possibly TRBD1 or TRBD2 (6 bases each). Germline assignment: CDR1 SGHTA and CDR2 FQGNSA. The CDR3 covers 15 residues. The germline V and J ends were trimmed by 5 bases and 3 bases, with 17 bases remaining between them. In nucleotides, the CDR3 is TGTGCCAGCAGCCCGTGGGCCGGAGGGGGCTACGAGCAGTACTTC. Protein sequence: CASSPWAGGGYEQYF.

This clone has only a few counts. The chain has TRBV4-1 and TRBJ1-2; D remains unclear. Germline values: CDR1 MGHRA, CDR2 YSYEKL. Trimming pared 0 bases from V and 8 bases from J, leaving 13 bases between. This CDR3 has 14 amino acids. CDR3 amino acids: CASSQDSGSRGYTF. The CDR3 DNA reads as TGCGCCAGCAGCCAAGATTCCGGGAGTCGGGGCTACACCTTC.

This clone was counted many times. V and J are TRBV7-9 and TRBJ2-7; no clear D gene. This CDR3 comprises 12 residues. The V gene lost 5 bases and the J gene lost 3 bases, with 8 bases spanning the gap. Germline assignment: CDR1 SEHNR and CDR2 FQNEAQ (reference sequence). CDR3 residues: CASSVDGYEQYF. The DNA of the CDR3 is TGTGCCAGCAGCGTGGACGGCTACGAGCAGTACTTC.

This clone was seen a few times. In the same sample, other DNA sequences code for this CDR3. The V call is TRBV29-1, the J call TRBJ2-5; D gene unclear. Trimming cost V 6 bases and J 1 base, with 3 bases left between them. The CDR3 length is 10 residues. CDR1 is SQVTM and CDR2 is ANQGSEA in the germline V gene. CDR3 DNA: TGCAGCGTCGGCCAAGAGACCCAGTACTTC. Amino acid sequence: CSVGQETQYF.

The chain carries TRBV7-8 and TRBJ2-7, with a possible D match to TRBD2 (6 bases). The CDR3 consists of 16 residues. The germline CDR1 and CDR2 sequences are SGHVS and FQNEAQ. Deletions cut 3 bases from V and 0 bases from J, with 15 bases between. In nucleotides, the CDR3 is TGTGCCAGCAGCTTGTCTAGCGCCGCTTTCTCCTACGAGCAGTACTTC. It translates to CASSLSSAAFSYEQYF.

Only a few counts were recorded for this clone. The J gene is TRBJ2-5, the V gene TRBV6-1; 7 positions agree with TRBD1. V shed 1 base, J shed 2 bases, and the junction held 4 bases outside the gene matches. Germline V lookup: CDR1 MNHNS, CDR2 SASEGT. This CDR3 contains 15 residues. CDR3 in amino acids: CASSEDRGVQETQYF. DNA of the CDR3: TGTGCCAGCAGTGAAGACAGGGGCGTGCAAGAGACCCAGTACTTC.

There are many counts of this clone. CDR3 sequence reads: CASSLGAYNEQFF. CDR3 DNA: TGTGCCAGCAGCTTAGGAGCATACAATGAGCAGTTCTTC. V and J are TRBV7-3 and TRBJ2-1; D remains unclear. Looked up from germline, CDR1 is SGHTA and CDR2 is FQGTGA. CDR3 length: 13 amino acids. V was shortened by 2 bases and J by 4 bases, with 6 bases between the two germline ends.

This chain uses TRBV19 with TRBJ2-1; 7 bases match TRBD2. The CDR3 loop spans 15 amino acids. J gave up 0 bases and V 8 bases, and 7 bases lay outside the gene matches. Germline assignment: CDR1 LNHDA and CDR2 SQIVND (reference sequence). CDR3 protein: CASGTTFSSYNEQFF. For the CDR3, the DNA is TGTGCCAGTGGGACTACTTTCAGCTCCTACAATGAGCAGTTCTTC. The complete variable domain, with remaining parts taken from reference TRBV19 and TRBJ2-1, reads DGGITQSPKYLFRKEGQNVTLSCEQNLNHDAMYWYRQDPGQGLRLIYYSQIVNDFQKGDIAEGYSVSREKKESFPLTVTSAQKNPTAFYLCASGTTFSSYNEQFFGPGTRLTVL.

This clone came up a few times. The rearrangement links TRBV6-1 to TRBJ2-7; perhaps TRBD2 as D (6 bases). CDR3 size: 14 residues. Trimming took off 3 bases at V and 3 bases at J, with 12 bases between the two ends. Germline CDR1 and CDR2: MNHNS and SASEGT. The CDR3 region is CASSDLLASYEQYF. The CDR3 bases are TGTGCCAGCAGTGACTTGCTAGCGAGCTACGAGCAGTACTTC.

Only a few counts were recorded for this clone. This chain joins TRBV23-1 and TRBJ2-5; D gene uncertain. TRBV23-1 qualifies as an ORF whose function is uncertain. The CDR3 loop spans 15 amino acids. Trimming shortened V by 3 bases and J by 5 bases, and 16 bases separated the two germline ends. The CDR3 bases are TGCGCCAGCAGTCATTCCCCCGTCTGGATGGAGACCCAGTACTTC. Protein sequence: CASSHSPVWMETQYF.

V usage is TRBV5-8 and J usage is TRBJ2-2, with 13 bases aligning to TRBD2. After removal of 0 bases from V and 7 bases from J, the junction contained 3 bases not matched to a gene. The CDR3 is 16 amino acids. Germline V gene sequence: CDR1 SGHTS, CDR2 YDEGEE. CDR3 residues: CASSLGTSGSFGELFF. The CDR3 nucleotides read TGTGCCAGCAGCTTGGGGACTAGCGGGAGTTTCGGGGAGCTGTTTTTT.

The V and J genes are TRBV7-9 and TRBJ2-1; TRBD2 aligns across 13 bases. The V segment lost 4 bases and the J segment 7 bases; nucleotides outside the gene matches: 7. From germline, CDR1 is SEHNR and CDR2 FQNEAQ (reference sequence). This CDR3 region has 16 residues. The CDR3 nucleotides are TGTGCCAGCAGCTCGGGACTAGCGGGATTGCTGAATGAGCAGTTCTTC. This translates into CASSSGLAGLLNEQFF. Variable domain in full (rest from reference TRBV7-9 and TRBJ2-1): DTGVSQNPRHKITKRGQNVTFRCDPISEHNRLYWYRQTLGQGPEFLTYFQNEAQLEKSRLLSDRFSAERPKGSFSTLEIQRTEQGDSAMYLCASSSGLAGLLNEQFFGPGTRLTVL.

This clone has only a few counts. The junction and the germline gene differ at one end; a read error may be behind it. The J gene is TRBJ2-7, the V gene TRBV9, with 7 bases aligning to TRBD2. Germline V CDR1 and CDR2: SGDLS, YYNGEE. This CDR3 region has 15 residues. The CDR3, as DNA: TGTGCCAGCAGCCCATACGACGGGCGGGGGTACGGGCAGTACTTC. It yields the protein CASSPYDGRGYGQYF.

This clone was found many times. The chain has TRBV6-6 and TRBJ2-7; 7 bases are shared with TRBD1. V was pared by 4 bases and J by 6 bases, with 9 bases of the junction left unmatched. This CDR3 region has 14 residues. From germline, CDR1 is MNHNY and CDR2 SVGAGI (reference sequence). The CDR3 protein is CASSSTGTEGEQYF. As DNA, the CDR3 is TGTGCCAGCAGTTCTACCGGGACAGAAGGCGAGCAGTACTTC.

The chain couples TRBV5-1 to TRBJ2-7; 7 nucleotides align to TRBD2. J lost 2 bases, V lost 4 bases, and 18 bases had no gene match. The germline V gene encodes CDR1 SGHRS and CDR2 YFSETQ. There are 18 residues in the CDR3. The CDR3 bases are TGCGCCAGCAGCATAAGATCGGGAGGAACTAGCAGCACCTACGAGCAGTACTTC. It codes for CASSIRSGGTSSTYEQYF. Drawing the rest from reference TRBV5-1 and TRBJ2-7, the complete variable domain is KAGVTQTPRYLIKTRGQQVTLSCSPISGHRSVSWYQQTPGQGLQFLFEYFSETQRNKGNFPGRFSGRQFSNSRSEMNVSTLELGDSALYLCASSIRSGGTSSTYEQYFGPGTRLTVT.

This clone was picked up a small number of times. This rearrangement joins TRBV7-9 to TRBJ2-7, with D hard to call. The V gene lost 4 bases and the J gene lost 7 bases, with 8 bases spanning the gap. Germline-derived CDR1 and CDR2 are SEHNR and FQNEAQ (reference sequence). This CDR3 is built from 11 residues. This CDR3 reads CASSSPSEQYF. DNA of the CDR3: TGTGCCAGCAGCTCCCCTAGTGAGCAGTACTTC.

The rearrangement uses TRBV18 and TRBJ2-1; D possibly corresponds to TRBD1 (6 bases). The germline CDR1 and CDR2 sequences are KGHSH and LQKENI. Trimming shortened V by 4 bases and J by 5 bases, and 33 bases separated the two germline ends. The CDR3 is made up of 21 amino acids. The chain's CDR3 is CASSLSRTTALREGGNNEQFF. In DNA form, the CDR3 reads TGTGCCAGCTCACTGTCCCGCACTACCGCACTCCGGGAAGGGGGAAACAATGAGCAGTTCTTC.

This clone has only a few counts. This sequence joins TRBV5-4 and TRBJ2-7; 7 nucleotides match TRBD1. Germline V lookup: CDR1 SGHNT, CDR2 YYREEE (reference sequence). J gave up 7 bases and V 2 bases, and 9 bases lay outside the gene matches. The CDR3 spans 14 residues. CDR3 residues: CASSLGQAQEEQYF. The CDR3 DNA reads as TGTGCCAGCAGCTTAGGACAGGCACAAGAGGAGCAGTACTTC. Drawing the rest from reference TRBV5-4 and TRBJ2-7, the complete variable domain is ETGVTQSPTHLIKTRGQQVTLRCSSQSGHNTVSWYQQALGQGPQFIFQYYREEENGRGNFPPRFSGLQFPNYSSELNVNALELDDSALYLCASSLGQAQEEQYFGPGTRLTVT.

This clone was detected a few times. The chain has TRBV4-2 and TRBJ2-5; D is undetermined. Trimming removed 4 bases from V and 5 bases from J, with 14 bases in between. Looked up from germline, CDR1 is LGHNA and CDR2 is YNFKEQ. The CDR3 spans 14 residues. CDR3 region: CASSRYLVGETQYF. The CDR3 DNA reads TGTGCCAGCAGCCGTTACTTGGTGGGCGAGACCCAGTACTTC.

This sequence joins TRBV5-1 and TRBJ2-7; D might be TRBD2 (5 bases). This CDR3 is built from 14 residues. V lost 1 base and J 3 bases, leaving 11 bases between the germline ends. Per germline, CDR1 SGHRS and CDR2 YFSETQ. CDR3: CASSLIAGGYEQYF. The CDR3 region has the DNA TGCGCCAGCAGCTTGATTGCAGGAGGCTACGAGCAGTACTTC.